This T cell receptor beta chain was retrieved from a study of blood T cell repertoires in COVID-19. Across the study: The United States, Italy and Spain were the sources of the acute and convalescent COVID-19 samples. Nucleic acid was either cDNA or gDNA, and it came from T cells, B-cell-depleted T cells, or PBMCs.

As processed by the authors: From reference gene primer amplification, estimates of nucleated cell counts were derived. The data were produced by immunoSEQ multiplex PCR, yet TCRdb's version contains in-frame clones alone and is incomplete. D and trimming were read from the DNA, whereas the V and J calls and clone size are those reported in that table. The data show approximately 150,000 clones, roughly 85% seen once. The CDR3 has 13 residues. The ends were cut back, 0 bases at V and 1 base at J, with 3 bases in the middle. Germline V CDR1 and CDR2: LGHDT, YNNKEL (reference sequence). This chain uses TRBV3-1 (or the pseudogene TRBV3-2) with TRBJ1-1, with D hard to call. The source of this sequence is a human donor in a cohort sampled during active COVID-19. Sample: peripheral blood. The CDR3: CASSQEQNTEAFF. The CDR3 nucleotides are TGTGCCAGCAGCCAAGAACAGAACACTGAAGCTTTCTTT.